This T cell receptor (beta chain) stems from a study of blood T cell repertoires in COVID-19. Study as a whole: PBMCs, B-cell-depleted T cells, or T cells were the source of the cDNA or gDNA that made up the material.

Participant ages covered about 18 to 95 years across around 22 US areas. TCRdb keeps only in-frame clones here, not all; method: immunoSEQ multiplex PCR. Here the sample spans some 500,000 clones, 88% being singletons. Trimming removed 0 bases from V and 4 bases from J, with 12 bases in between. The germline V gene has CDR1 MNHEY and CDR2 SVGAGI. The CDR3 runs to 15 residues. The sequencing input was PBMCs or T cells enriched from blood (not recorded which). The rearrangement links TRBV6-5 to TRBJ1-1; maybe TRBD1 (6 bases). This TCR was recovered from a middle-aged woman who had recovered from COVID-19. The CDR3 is CASSYSGGEGTEAFF. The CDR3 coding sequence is TGTGCCAGCAGTTACTCAGGGGGTGAGGGCACTGAAGCTTTCTTT.